This T cell receptor (beta chain) emerged from a study of T cell repertoires in cytomegalovirus infection (dated by TCRdb to about 2019). Regarding the complete study: Donor HLA type was relevant to the analysis, as public TCR beta signatures indicated carriage of CMV infection together with the matching HLA type.

There are many counts of this clonotype. This clone's antigen is unknown. No base-level quality is on record; no much larger clone is a single base apart. TCRdb lists the instrument as Illumina HiSeq 1500. TCRdb handled the public reads itself, with Q25 trimming in fastp and clone calling in MiXCR, and kept productive beta chains. Records with the same CDR3 protein are collapsed into one entry carrying the most frequent genes and DNA. This sample lists under 300,000 distinct CDR3 sequences; over 15% were detected once. The ten largest make up 40% to 55% of the sample. What the study reported, not specific to this receptor: The ex vivo response was dominated by HLA-C-restricted CMV-specific TCR beta clonotypes, which also provided the single most frequent clonotype in two of eight donors. In both this cohort and an independent cohort of some 370 donors, the cumulative frequency of public TCR beta family members distinguished carriers of CMV infection plus the relevant HLA type.

The germline ends are 10 bases apart after V is trimmed by 1 base and J by 4 bases. As encoded in the germline V gene, CDR1 is SGHTA while CDR2 is FQGNSA. Taken from cysteine to phenylalanine, the CDR3 has 15 residues. Only the CDR3 DNA stays, 45 bases, in frame from base 1. The receptor was isolated from a human donor in good health (CMV status not recorded). Some clones in this sample may be carry-over from other donors' samples. The sequencing sample was made of CD8+ T cells from PBMCs. Here the chain combines TRBV7-2 and TRBJ1-4; no D gene is confidently identified. The CDR3 here reads CASSLEARLNEKLFF. The DNA sequence reads TGTGCCAGCAGCTTAGAGGCCAGACTTAATGAAAAACTGTTTTTT.